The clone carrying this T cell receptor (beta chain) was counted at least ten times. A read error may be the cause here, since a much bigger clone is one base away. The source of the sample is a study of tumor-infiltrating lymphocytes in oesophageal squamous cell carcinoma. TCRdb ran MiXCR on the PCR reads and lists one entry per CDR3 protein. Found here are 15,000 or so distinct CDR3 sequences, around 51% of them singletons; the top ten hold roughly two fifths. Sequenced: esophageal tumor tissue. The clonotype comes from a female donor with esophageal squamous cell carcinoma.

The CDR3 DNA reads TGTGCCAGCAGCTTAGGGGCCAACAGGAACAATGAGCAGTACTTC. Its translation is CASSLGANRNNEQYF. V and J are TRBV11-2 and TRBJ2-5, with a possible D match to TRBD1 (5 bases). Germline CDR1 reads SGHAT; CDR2 reads FQNNGV. The CDR3 is 15 residues long. Trimming took 1 base from V and 11 from J, leaving 20 bases between them.